This T cell receptor beta chain emerged from a study of blood T cell repertoires in COVID-19 (dated by TCRdb to about 2020). With respect to the entire study: The collaborator samples originated in the United States, Italy and Spain and spanned the acute and convalescent phases of COVID-19. The prospective study material was composed of cDNA or gDNA derived from T cells, B-cell-depleted T cells, or PBMCs. Samples came from the ongoing ImmuneRACE study (first 160 participants) plus 1,254 subjects from 6 global collaborators. Where HLA class I and class II types were available, the types were taken from metadata supplied by the sample provider, not from assay-based typing. The repertoires were released in a freely available public database meant as a resource for research on the immune response to SARS-CoV-2. Nearly every sample came with metadata listing a de-identified subject ID, COVID-19 status, age in years and sex. The dataset comprised deeply sampled blood TCRbeta repertoires from subjects exposed to, actively infected with, or recovered from COVID-19. The paper's findings and limits, for the study overall: Clinical and demographic metadata were provided uncurated, with the amount varying by source and participant.

TCRbeta CDR3 regions were amplified from genomic DNA by means of the immunoSEQ Assay, a bias-controlled multiplex PCR. The study's processing was this. Nucleated cell counts per sample were estimated from amplification of reference gene primers within the assay. To quantify the absolute abundance of each unique TCRbeta CDR3 rearrangement, sequence reads were collapsed and filtered. For each sample, productive Simpson clonality was calculated as the square root of Simpson's diversity index over productive rearrangements. TCRdb's version of the immuneACCESS table is confined to in-frame rearrangements and falls short of the full clone set. An unresolved V gene accounts for under half of the shortfall where checked; the remainder is of unknown origin. V, J and clone size are taken as reported in that table, and D and trimming were inferred from the DNA itself. This sample holds 150,000 or so clones; approximately 81% were observed only once. Of the sample, roughly 14% is held by the ten largest clones.

A note on this clone: Its target antigen remains unknown. One base away there is no much larger clone; base qualities are not given.

Each collaborating institution followed its own protocols to collect whole blood in K2EDTA tubes. For TCRbeta analysis, collaborator samples were shipped as frozen whole blood, as isolated PBMCs, or as DNA extracted from either sample type. V loses 3 bases of germline sequence and J loses 1 base, and the interval between the two ends is 11 bases. Via the germline V gene (reference sequence), CDR1 is LNHDA and CDR2 SQIVND. Including the terminal cysteine and phenylalanine, the CDR3 comprises 15 residues. The read is trimmed to its CDR3 DNA, 45 bases read in frame from base 1. The receptor's source is a man aged 18 to 29 with active or convalescent COVID-19. The chain links TRBV19 with TRBJ2-3, and possibly TRBD2, on 6 matching bases. The specimen sequenced was peripheral blood. The DNA sequence is as follows: TGTGCCAGTAGTATTTTTAGCGGACGCACAGATACGCAGTATTTT. It is translated as CASSIFSGRTDTQYF.